This T cell receptor beta chain is from a study of T cell changes during pregnancy in multiple sclerosis. Libraries were prepared by immunoSEQ multiplex PCR; TCRdb keeps only in-frame clonotypes and omits some of them. The sample contains about 35,000 clones, 70% to 90% of which appear only once. The CDR3 consists of 12 residues. Germline CDR1 is GTSNPN and CDR2 is SVGIG (reference sequence). Trimming took off 4 bases at V and 4 bases at J, with 10 bases between the two ends. The chain carries TRBV30 and TRBJ1-1, with TRBD1 as a possible D gene (6 bases). The sample consisted of CD8+ T cells from peripheral blood mononuclear cells, taken in the third trimester of pregnancy. The sequence derives from a female donor with multiple sclerosis, enrolled in a pregnancy study. The CDR3 region is CAWTRGSTEAFF. The CDR3 region has the DNA TGTGCCTGGACGAGGGGGAGCACTGAAGCTTTCTTT.